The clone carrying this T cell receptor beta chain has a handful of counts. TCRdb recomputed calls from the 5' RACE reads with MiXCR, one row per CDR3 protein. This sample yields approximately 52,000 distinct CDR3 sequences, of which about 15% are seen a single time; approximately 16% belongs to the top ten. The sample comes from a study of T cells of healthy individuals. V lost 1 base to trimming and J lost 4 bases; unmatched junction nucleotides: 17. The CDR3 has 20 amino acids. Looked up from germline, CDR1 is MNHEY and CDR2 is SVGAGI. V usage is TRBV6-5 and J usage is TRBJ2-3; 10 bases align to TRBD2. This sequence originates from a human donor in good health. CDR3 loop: CASSYFSGGAIEGRADTQYF. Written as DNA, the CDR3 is TGTGCCAGCAGTTACTTCAGCGGGGGGGCGATTGAGGGGAGGGCAGATACGCAGTATTTT.